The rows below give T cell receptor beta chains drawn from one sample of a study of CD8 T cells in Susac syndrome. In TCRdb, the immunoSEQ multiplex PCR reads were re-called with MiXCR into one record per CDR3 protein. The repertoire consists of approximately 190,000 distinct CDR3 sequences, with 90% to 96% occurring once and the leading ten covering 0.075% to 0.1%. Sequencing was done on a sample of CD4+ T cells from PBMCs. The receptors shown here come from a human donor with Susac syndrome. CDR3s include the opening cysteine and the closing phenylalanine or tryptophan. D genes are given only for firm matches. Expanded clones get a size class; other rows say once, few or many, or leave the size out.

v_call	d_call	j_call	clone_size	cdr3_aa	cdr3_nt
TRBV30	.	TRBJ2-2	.	CAWSSGYPNTGELFF	TGTGCCTGGAGTTCCGGTTACCCGAACACCGGGGAGCTGTTTTTT
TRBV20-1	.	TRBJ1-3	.	CSARDHGGTSSGNTIYF	TGCAGTGCTAGAGATCATGGGGGAACGTCCTCTGGAAACACCATATATTTT
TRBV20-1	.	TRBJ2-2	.	CSARVEGATGELFF	TGCAGTGCTAGAGTGGAGGGGGCCACCGGGGAGCTGTTTTTT
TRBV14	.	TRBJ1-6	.	CASRDDADSPLHF	TGTGCCAGCCGGGACGATGCGGATTCACCCCTCCACTTT
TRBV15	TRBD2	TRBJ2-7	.	CATSIERGGPYEQYF	TGTGCCACCAGCATCGAGCGGGGGGGCCCCTACGAGCAGTACTTC
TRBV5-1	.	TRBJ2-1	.	CASSFTLGGPSYNEQFF	TGCGCCAGCAGCTTTACCCTTGGGGGGCCCTCCTACAATGAGCAGTTCTTC
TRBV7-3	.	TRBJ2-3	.	CASSSRDIADTQYF	TGTGCCAGCAGCTCCCGCGATATAGCAGATACGCAGTATTTT
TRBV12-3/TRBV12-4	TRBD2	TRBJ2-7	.	CASSPFGLAGKYEQYF	TGTGCCAGCAGCCCTTTCGGTTTAGCGGGAAAATACGAGCAGTACTTC
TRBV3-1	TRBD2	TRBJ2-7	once	CASSQAGGPEQYF	TGTGCCAGCAGCCAAGCGGGGGGTCCCGAGCAGTACTTC
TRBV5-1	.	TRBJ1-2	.	CASSLEQATYGYTF	TGCGCCAGCAGCTTGGAACAGGCCACCTATGGCTACACCTTC
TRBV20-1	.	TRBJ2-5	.	CSAGSGTASETQYF	TGCAGTGCTGGTAGCGGAACTGCAAGTGAGACCCAGTACTTC
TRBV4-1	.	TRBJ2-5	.	CASSPIRGTQYF	TGCGCCAGCAGCCCAATCAGGGGGACCCAGTACTTC
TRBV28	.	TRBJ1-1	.	CASSRIEAFF	TGTGCCAGCAGCCGGATTGAAGCTTTCTTT
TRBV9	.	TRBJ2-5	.	CASSVGGIQETQYF	TGTGCCAGCAGCGTCGGAGGGATCCAAGAGACCCAGTACTTC
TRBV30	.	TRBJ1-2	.	CAWRFSPVINYGYTF	TGTGCCTGGAGGTTCAGCCCCGTAATCAACTATGGCTACACCTTC
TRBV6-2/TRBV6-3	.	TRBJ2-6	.	CASRHRATETTISGANVLTF	TGTGCCAGCAGGCATCGAGCGACGGAAACTACAATATCTGGGGCCAACGTCCTGACTTTC
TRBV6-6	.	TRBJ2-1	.	CASSYGSSYNEQFF	TGTGCCAGCAGTTACGGCTCCTCCTACAATGAGCAGTTCTTC
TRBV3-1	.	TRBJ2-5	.	CASSLPGGRLQETQYF	TGTGCCAGCAGCCTCCCGGGCGGGCGACTCCAAGAGACCCAGTACTTC
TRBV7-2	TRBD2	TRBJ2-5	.	CASSLTRGAWETQYF	TGTGCCAGCAGCTTAACGCGGGGGGCCTGGGAGACCCAGTACTTC
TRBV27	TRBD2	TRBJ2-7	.	CASSRYGSGGVGDEQYF	TGTGCCAGCAGTCGTTACGGTAGCGGGGGGGTAGGGGACGAGCAGTACTTC
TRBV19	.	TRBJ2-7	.	CATAPRGLYEQYF	TGTGCCACAGCCCCCAGGGGACTCTACGAGCAGTACTTC
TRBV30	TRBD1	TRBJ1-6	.	CAWARTGTNSPLHF	TGTGCCTGGGCTAGGACAGGCACTAATTCACCCCTCCACTTT
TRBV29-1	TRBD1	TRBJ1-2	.	CSARQGARGYGYTF	TGCAGCGCCAGACAGGGGGCGAGGGGCTATGGCTACACCTTC
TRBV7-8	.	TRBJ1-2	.	CASTIGGDYGYTF	TGTGCCAGCACCATTGGGGGCGACTATGGCTACACCTTC
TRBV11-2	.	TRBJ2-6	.	CASSPSSPWANVLTF	TGTGCCAGCAGCCCCAGCTCTCCTTGGGCCAACGTCCTGACTTTC
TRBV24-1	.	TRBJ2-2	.	CATSGGTDPSLGSPHTGELFF	TGTGCCACCAGTGGCGGGACAGATCCGAGTCTAGGAAGTCCGCACACCGGGGAGCTGTTTTTT
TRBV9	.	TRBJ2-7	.	CASSVGAGKEGEQYF	TGTGCCAGCAGCGTAGGAGCAGGGAAGGAAGGCGAGCAGTACTTC
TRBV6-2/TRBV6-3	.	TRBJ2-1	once	CASRLTGVPDEQFF	TGTGCCAGCAGGCTGACAGGAGTCCCCGATGAGCAGTTCTTC
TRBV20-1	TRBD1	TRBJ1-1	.	CSARGQGTIISTEAFF	TGCAGTGCGCGCGGACAGGGGACAATTATCAGCACTGAAGCTTTCTTT
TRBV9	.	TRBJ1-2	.	CASSVLPEQGPYGYTF	TGTGCCAGCAGCGTCCTTCCGGAACAGGGCCCCTATGGCTACACCTTC
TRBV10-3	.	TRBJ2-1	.	CAIRPGLNNEQFF	TGTGCCATCAGGCCGGGACTGAACAATGAGCAGTTCTTC
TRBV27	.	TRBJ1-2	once	CASSLAERTRKYTF	TGTGCCAGCAGTTTAGCCGAGAGGACCCGAAAGTACACCTTC
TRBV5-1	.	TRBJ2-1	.	CASSLDPSSVEQFF	TGCGCCAGCAGCTTGGACCCTTCGTCTGTTGAGCAGTTCTTC
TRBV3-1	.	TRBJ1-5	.	CASSQSLNQPQHF	TGTGCCAGCAGCCAATCACTCAATCAGCCCCAGCATTTT
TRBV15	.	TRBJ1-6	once	CATSRDVRMQSPLHF	TGTGCCACCAGCAGAGATGTACGGATGCAATCACCCCTCCACTTT
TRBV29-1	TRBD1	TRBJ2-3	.	CSVDLQGSTDTQYF	TGCAGCGTTGATCTACAGGGGTCGACAGATACGCAGTATTTT
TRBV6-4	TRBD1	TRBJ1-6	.	CASNTGEGSPLHF	TGTGCCAGCAATACAGGGGAGGGTTCACCCCTCCACTTT
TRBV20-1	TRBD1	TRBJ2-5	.	CSARGPTGAQETQYF	TGCAGTGCTAGAGGGCCGACAGGGGCCCAAGAGACCCAGTACTTC
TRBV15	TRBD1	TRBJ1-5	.	CATSSGTANQPQHF	TGTGCCACCAGCAGCGGGACAGCCAATCAGCCCCAGCATTTT
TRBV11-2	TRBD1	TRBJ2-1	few	CASSQGQGGYNEQFF	TGTGCCAGCAGTCAGGGACAGGGGGGATACAATGAGCAGTTCTTC
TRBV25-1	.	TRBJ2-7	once	CASSELGGLAAFPYEQYF	TGTGCCAGCAGTGAGCTTGGGGGGCTGGCAGCGTTTCCCTACGAGCAGTACTTC
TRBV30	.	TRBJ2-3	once	CAWSARGDPGTDTQYF	TGTGCCTGGAGCGCAAGGGGGGACCCTGGCACAGATACGCAGTATTTT
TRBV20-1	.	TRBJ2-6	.	CSARGRGSSGANVLTF	TGCAGTGCTAGAGGCAGGGGAAGCTCTGGGGCCAACGTCCTGACTTTC
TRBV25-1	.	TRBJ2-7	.	CASSEYGQGHHEQYF	TGTGCCAGCAGTGAATATGGCCAGGGTCACCACGAGCAGTACTTC
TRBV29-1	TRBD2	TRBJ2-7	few	CSVRLAGGYEQYF	TGCAGCGTGAGACTAGCGGGGGGCTACGAGCAGTACTTC
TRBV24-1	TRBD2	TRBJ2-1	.	CATSASGGAFGNEQFF	TGTGCCACCAGTGCTAGCGGGGGGGCCTTTGGAAATGAGCAGTTCTTC